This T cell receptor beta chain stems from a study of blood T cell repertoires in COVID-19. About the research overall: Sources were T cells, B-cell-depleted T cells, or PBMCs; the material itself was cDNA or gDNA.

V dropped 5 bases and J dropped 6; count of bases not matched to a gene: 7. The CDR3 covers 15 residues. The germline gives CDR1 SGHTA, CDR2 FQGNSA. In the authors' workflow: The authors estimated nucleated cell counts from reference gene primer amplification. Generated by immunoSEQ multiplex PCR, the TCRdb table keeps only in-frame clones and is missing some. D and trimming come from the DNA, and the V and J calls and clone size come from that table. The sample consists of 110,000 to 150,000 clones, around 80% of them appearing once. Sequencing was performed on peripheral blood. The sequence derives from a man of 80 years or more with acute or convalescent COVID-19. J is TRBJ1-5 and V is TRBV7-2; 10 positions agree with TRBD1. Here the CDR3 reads CASSEGQGPGQPQHF. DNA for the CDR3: TGTGCCAGCAGCGAGGGACAGGGGCCAGGTCAGCCCCAGCATTTT.